These 6 T cell receptor beta chains came from one sample sequenced in a study of shared clonotypes between healthy human individuals. The protocol was immunoSEQ multiplex PCR, while the TCRdb copy is restricted to in-frame clones and leaves out a portion. The table lists a few million clones, 93% of them singletons. The naive CD8 population came from CD45RO-negative cells selected for CCR7, without terminally differentiated effector memory CD45RA+ cells. Input material: naive CD8+ T cells from PBMCs. The receptors come from a man younger than 30 in good health. Some clones in this sample may be carry-over from other donors' samples.

This chain connects TRBV4-1 to TRBJ2-7; a possible D gene is TRBD1 (8 bases). Looked up from germline, CDR1 is MGHRA and CDR2 is YSYEKL. Trimming pared 8 bases from V and 4 bases from J, leaving 18 bases between. The CDR3 extends over 14 amino acids. CDR3 bases: TGCGCCAGCGCACACAGGGGGGGTGAGTACGAGCAGTACTTC. Translating gives CASAHRGGEYEQYF.

This chain joins TRBV19 and TRBJ2-4; 8 nucleotides align to TRBD1. CDR1 is LNHDA, CDR2 SQIVND, per germline (reference sequence). The CDR3 loop spans 16 amino acids. The ends lost 1 base at V and 7 bases at J; junction bases unmatched: 9. The CDR3 DNA sequence: TGTGCCAGTAGTATAGCCTCGACAGGGGCGCCCAACATTCAGTACTTC. It codes for CASSIASTGAPNIQYF.

The V gene is TRBV19, the J gene TRBJ2-3, with TRBD2 matching over 8 bases. CDR1 is LNHDA, CDR2 SQIVND, per germline (reference sequence). V was clipped by 6 bases and J by 1 base; unmatched bases: 3. This CDR3 region has 14 residues. The CDR3 DNA follows: TGTGCCAGTAGGACTAGCGAGGGCACAGATACGCAGTATTTT. This codes for CASRTSEGTDTQYF.

This chain uses TRBV19 with TRBJ1-2, with D possibly matching TRBD1 (5 bases). Germline V gene sequence: CDR1 LNHDA, CDR2 SQIVND (reference sequence). V lost 2 bases and J 5 bases, leaving 9 bases between the germline ends. There are 13 residues in the CDR3. This chain's CDR3 is CASSILEGYGYTF. The CDR3 coding sequence is TGTGCCAGTAGTATACTAGAGGGGTATGGCTACACCTTC.

The rearrangement uses TRBV29-1 and TRBJ1-1; D may be TRBD1 (5 bases). Germline CDR1 reads SQVTM; CDR2 reads ANQGSEA. V gave up 7 bases and J gave up 5 bases, with 11 bases separating them. This CDR3 has 11 amino acids. CDR3 nucleotides: TGCAGCGCTCAGGGTGGAACTGAAGCTTTCTTT. It codes for CSAQGGTEAFF.

This chain uses TRBV2 with TRBJ2-3; no reliable D call. The length of the CDR3 is 21 residues. Trimming shortened V by 4 bases and J by 0 bases, and 29 bases separated the two germline ends. The germline V gene encodes CDR1 SNHLY and CDR2 FYNNEI. For the CDR3, the DNA is TGTGCCAGCAGTGTGCAGGATGATGAGTCAGGAGCCACCCGCAGCACAGATACGCAGTATTTT. Its protein product is CASSVQDDESGATRSTDTQYF.